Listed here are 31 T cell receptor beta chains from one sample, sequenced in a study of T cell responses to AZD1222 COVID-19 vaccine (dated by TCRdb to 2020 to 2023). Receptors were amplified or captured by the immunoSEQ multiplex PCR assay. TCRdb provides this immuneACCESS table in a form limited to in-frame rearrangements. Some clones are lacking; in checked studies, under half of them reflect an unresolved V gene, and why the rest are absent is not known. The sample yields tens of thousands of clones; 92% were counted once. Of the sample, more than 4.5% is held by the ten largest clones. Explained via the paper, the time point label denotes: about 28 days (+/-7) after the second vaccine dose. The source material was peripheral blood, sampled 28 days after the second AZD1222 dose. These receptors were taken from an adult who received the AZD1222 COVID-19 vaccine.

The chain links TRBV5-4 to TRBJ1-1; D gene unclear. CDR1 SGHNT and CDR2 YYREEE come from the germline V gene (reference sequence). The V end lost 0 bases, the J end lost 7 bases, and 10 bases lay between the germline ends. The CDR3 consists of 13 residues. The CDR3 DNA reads TGTGCCAGCAGCTTGGAGGCAAGTAGTGAAGCTTTCTTT. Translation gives CASSLEASSEAFF.

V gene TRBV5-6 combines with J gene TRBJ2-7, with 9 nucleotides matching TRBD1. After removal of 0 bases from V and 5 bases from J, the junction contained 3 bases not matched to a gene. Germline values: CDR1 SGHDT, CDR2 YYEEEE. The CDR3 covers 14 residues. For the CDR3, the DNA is TGTGCCAGCAGCTTGGGGGACAGGGCCCACGAGCAGTACTTC. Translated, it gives CASSLGDRAHEQYF.

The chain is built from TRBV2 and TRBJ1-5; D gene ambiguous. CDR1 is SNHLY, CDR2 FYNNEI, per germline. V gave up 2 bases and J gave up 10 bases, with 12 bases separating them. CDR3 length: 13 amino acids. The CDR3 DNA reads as TGTGCCAGCAGTGAACTACCCGTGAAACCCCAGCATTTT. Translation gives CASSELPVKPQHF. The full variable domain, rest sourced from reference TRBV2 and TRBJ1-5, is EPEVTQTPSHQVTQMGQEVILRCVPISNHLYFYWYRQILGQKVEFLVSFYNNEISEKSEIFDDQFSVERPDGSNFTLKIRSTKLEDSAMYFCASSELPVKPQHFGDGTRLSIL.

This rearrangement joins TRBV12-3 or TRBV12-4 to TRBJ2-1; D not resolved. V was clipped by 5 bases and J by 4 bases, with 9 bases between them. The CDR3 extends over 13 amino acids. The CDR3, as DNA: TGTGCCAGCAGTCGTGGACCATACAATGAGCAGTTCTTC. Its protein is CASSRGPYNEQFF.

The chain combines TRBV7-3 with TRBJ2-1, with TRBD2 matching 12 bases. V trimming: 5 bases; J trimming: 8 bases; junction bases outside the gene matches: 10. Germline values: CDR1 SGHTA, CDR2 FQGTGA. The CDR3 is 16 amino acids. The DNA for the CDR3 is TGTGCCAGCAGCGAACTAGCGGGAGGAACCCACGATGAGCAGTTCTTC. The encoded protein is CASSELAGGTHDEQFF.

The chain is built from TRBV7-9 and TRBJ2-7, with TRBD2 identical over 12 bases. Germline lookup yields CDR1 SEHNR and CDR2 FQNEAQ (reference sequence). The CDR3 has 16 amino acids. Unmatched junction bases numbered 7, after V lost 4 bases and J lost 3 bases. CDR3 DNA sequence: TGTGCCAGCAGCTCAACTAGCGGGAGGATTCGCTACGAGCAGTACTTC. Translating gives CASSSTSGRIRYEQYF.

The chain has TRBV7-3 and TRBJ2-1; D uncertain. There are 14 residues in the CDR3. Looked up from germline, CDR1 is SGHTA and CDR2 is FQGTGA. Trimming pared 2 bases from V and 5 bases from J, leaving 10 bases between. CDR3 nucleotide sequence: TGTGCCAGCAGCTTAGGGCTACCCGACAATGAGCAGTTCTTC. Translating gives CASSLGLPDNEQFF.

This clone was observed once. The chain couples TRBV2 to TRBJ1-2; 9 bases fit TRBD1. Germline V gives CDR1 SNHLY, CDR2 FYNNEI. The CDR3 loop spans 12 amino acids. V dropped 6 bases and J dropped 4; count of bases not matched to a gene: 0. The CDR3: CASRDRGYGYTF. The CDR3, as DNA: TGTGCCAGCAGGGACAGGGGCTATGGCTACACCTTC. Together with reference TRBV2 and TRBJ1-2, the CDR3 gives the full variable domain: EPEVTQTPSHQVTQMGQEVILRCVPISNHLYFYWYRQILGQKVEFLVSFYNNEISEKSEIFDDQFSVERPDGSNFTLKIRSTKLEDSAMYFCASRDRGYGYTFGSGTRLTVV.

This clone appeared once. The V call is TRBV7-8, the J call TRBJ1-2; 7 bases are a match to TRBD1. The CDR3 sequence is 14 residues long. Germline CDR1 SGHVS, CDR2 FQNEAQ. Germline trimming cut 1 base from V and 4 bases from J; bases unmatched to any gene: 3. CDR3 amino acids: CASSLGAGGYGYTF. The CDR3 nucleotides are TGTGCCAGCAGCTTAGGGGCAGGGGGCTATGGCTACACCTTC.

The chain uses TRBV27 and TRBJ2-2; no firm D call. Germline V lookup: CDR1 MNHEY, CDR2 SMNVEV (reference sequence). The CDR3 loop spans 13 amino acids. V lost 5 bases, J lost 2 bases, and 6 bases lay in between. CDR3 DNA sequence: TGTGCCAGCAGTCTTAGAAACACCGGGGAGCTGTTTTTT. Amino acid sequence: CASSLRNTGELFF.

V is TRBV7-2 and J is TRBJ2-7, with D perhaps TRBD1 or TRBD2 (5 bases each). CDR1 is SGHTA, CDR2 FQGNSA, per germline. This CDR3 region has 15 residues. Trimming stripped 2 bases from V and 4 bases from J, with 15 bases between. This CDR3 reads CASSLLQGTGYEQYF. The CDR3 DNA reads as TGTGCCAGCAGCTTATTGCAGGGTACGGGATACGAGCAGTACTTC.

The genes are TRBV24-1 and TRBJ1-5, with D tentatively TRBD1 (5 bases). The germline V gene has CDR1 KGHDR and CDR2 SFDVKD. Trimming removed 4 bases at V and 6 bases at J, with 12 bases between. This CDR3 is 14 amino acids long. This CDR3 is CATSEGPVGQPQHF. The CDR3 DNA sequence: TGTGCCACCAGTGAGGGGCCCGTAGGTCAGCCCCAGCATTTT.

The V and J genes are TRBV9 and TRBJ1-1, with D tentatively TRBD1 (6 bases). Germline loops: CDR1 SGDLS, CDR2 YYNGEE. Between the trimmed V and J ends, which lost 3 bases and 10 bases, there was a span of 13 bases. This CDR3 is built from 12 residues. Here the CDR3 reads CASSGRGGGAFF. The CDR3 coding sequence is TGTGCCAGCAGCGGGCGGGGAGGGGGAGCTTTCTTT.

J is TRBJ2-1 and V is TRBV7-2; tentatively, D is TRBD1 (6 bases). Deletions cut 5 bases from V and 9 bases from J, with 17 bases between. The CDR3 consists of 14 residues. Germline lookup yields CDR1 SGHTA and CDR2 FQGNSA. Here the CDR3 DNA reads TGTGCCAGCAGCAAACCCGGGACAATTGGTGAGCAGTTCTTC. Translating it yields CASSKPGTIGEQFF.

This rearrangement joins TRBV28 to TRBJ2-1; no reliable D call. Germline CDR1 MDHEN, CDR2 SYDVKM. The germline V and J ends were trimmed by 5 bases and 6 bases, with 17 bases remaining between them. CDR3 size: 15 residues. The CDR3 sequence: CASSTVGRSTNEQFF. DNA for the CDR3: TGTGCCAGCAGTACGGTCGGAAGGAGTACCAATGAGCAGTTCTTC.

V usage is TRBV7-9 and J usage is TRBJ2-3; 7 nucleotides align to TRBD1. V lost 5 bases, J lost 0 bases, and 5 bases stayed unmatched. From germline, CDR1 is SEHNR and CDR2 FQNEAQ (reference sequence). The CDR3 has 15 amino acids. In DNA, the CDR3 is TGTGCCAGCAGCCCAGGGGGAGTGAGCACAGATACGCAGTATTTT. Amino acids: CASSPGGVSTDTQYF.

CDR3 coding DNA: TGTGCCAGCAGCCTCGCAGGGGGTAGCAATCAGCCCCAGCATTTT. Protein sequence: CASSLAGGSNQPQHF. The gene calls are TRBV7-9 and TRBJ1-5; TRBD1 matches 7 bases. V trimming: 5 bases; J trimming: 0 bases; junction bases outside the gene matches: 4. The CDR3 contains 15 residues. CDR1 is SEHNR and CDR2 is FQNEAQ in the germline V gene (reference sequence). The variable domain in full, completed from reference TRBV7-9 and TRBJ1-5, reads DTGVSQNPRHKITKRGQNVTFRCDPISEHNRLYWYRQTLGQGPEFLTYFQNEAQLEKSRLLSDRFSAERPKGSFSTLEIQRTEQGDSAMYLCASSLAGGSNQPQHFGDGTRLSIL.

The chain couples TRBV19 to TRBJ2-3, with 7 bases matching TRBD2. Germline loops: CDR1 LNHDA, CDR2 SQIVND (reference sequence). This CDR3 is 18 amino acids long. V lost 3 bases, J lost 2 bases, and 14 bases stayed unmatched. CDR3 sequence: CASSMSGTSGADTDTQYF. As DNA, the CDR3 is TGTGCCAGTAGTATGAGTGGGACGAGCGGGGCTGACACAGATACGCAGTATTTT.

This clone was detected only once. The DNA for the CDR3 is TGTGCCATCAAGAGGAGTTCGGAGCGGGACTCCTACGAGCAGTACTTC. It encodes CAIKRSSERDSYEQYF. This chain connects TRBV10-3 to TRBJ2-7; 7 nucleotides match TRBD2. After removal of 7 bases from V and 0 bases from J, the junction contained 12 bases not matched to a gene. CDR1 ENHRY and CDR2 SYGVKD come from the germline V gene. CDR3 size: 16 residues.

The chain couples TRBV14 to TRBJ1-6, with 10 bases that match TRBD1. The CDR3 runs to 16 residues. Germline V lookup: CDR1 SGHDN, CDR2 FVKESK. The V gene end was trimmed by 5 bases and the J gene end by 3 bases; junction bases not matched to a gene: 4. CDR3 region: CASSWDRGIYNSPLHF. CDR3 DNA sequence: TGTGCCAGCAGCTGGGACAGGGGTATCTATAATTCACCCCTCCACTTT.

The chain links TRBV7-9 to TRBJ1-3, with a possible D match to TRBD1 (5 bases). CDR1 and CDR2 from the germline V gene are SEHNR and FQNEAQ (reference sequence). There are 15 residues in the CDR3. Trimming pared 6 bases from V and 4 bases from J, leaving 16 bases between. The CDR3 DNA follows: TGTGCCAGCAGTTTTCAGGGTGAGGAAGGAAACACCATATATTTT. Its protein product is CASSFQGEEGNTIYF.

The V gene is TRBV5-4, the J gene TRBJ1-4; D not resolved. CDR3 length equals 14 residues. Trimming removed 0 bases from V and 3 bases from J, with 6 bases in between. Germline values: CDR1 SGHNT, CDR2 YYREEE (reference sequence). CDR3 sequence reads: CASSLGASNEKLFF. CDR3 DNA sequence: TGTGCCAGCAGCTTGGGCGCCTCTAATGAAAAACTGTTTTTT.

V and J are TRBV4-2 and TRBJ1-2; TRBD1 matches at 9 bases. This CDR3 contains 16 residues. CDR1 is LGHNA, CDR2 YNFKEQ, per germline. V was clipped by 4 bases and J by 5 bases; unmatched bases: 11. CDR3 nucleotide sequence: TGTGCCAGCAGCCGCCCTCTGGGACAGGGAAGGTATGGCTACACCTTC. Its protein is CASSRPLGQGRYGYTF.

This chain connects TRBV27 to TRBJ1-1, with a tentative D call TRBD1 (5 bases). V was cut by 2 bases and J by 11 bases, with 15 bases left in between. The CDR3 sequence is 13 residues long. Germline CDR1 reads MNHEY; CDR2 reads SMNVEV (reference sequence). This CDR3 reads CASSLSEGNKAFF. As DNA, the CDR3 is TGTGCCAGCAGTTTAAGTGAGGGGAATAAGGCTTTCTTT.

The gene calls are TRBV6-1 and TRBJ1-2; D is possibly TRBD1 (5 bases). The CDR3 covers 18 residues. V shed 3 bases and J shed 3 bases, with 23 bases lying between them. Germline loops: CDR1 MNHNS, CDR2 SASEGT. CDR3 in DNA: TGTGCCAGCAGTGACAACCTGAGCGGGGACGTTCGGGACTATGGCTACACCTTC. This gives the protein CASSDNLSGDVRDYGYTF.

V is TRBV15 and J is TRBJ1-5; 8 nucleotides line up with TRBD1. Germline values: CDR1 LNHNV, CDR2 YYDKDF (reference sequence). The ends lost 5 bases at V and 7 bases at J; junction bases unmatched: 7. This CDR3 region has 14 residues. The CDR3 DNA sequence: TGTGCCACCAGCCTGGACAGGGAGATCCAGCCCCAGCATTTT. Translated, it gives CATSLDREIQPQHF.

CDR3 nucleotide sequence: TGTGCCAGCAGTTACTCAGAGCGGGGGGAGGAGCAGTTCTTC. This codes for CASSYSERGEEQFF. The chain is built from TRBV6-2 or TRBV6-3 and TRBJ2-1; 9 nucleotides agree with TRBD2. This CDR3 has 14 residues. CDR1 is MNHEY, CDR2 SVGEGT, per germline. V lost 0 bases to trimming and J lost 10 bases; unmatched junction nucleotides: 4.

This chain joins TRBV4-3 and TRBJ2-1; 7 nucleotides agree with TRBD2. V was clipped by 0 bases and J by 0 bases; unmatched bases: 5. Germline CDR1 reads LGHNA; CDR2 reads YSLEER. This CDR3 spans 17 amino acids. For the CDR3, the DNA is TGCGCCAGCAGCCAAGATCGAGCGGGATACTCCTACAATGAGCAGTTCTTC. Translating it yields CASSQDRAGYSYNEQFF.

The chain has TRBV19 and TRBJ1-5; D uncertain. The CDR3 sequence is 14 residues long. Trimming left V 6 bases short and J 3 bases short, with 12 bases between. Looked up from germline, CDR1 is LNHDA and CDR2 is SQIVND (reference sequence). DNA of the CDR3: TGTGCCAGTAGCCGGAACGGAAACAATCAGCCCCAGCATTTT. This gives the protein CASSRNGNNQPQHF.

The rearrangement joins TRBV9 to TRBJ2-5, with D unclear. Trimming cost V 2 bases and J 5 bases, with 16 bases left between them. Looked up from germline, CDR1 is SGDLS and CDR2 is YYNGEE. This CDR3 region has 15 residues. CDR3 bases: TGTGCCAGCAGCGTGAGTGGGTCAATACCGGAGACCCAGTACTTC. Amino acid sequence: CASSVSGSIPETQYF.

The CDR3 loop reads CASSPTDRGMANEKLFF. DNA of the CDR3: TGTGCCAGCAGCCCCACCGACAGGGGAATGGCTAATGAAAAACTGTTTTTT. The rearrangement links TRBV3-1 (or the pseudogene TRBV3-2) to TRBJ1-4; TRBD1 matches 8 bases. CDR1 is LGHDT and CDR2 is YNNKEL in the germline V gene (reference sequence). This CDR3 has 17 amino acids. With 4 bases clipped from V and 3 bases from J, the junction kept 10 bases outside the gene matches.